What follows are 6 T cell receptor beta chains derived from one specimen sequenced in a study of T cell responses to AZD1222 COVID-19 vaccine. Using immunoSEQ multiplex PCR, the repertoire was profiled, and TCRdb retains in-frame clones only, with some absent. The data contain 130,000 or so clones, more than 85% of them singletons. The sample in question was peripheral blood, obtained on day 0 of MenACWY control vaccination. The receptors derive from an adult in good health.

This clone was seen at least ten times. V and J are TRBV3-1 (or the pseudogene TRBV3-2) and TRBJ1-6; D may be TRBD1 (6 bases). Germline V CDR1 and CDR2: LGHDT, YNNKEL (reference sequence). V was shortened by 1 base and J by 7 bases, with 8 bases between the two germline ends. This CDR3 is built from 14 residues. The CDR3: CASSQGRGNSPLHF. DNA for the CDR3: TGTGCCAGCAGCCAAGGAAGGGGGAATTCACCCCTCCACTTT.

This chain's CDR3 is CASSNDISPSPLHF. The CDR3 region has the DNA TGCGCCAGCAGTAACGACATTTCACCCTCACCCCTCCACTTT. The chain couples TRBV5-1 to TRBJ1-6; D is unclear. Germline V gene data show CDR1 as SGHRS and CDR2 as YFSETQ. Trimming cost V 5 bases and J 10 bases, with 16 bases left between them. This CDR3 is built from 14 residues.

V gene TRBV25-1 combines with J gene TRBJ2-7, with 7 bases matching TRBD2. The V gene end was trimmed by 8 bases and the J gene end by 4 bases; junction bases not matched to a gene: 5. This CDR3 comprises 12 residues. Germline-derived CDR1 and CDR2 are MGHDK and SYGVNS. CDR3 amino acids: CASALGGYEQYF. The CDR3 DNA reads TGTGCCAGCGCTCTGGGGGGGTACGAGCAGTACTTC.

The chain has TRBV11-2 and TRBJ2-5; D might be TRBD2 (7 bases). Trimming shortened V by 5 bases and J by 5 bases, and 18 bases separated the two germline ends. The CDR3 has 15 amino acids. In germline, CDR1 is SGHAT, CDR2 FQNNGV. For the CDR3, the DNA is TGTGCCAGCAGCCCTGGCCCGGGGGGCGGGGAGACCCAGTACTTC. Its protein product is CASSPGPGGGETQYF.

The chain uses TRBV19 and TRBJ2-2; weak D call: TRBD1 (6 bases). The CDR3 length is 16 residues. Germline loops: CDR1 LNHDA, CDR2 SQIVND (reference sequence). Trimming took 5 bases from V and 3 from J, leaving 16 bases between them. This CDR3 is CASSPITGLDTGELFF. For the CDR3, the DNA is TGTGCCAGTAGTCCAATAACAGGGCTGGACACCGGGGAGCTGTTTTTT. The whole variable domain, filled in from reference TRBV19 and TRBJ2-2, reads DGGITQSPKYLFRKEGQNVTLSCEQNLNHDAMYWYRQDPGQGLRLIYYSQIVNDFQKGDIAEGYSVSREKKESFPLTVTSAQKNPTAFYLCASSPITGLDTGELFFGEGSRLTVL.

V and J are TRBV5-1 and TRBJ1-1; TRBD1 aligns across 8 bases. In germline, CDR1 is SGHRS, CDR2 YFSETQ. The CDR3 totals 16 residues. V shed 3 bases, J shed 0 bases, and the junction held 7 bases outside the gene matches. CDR3 in DNA: TGCGCCAGCAGCTGGGGGACAGGAAGGGTGAACACTGAAGCTTTCTTT. Its protein product is CASSWGTGRVNTEAFF. Drawing the rest from reference TRBV5-1 and TRBJ1-1, the complete variable domain is KAGVTQTPRYLIKTRGQQVTLSCSPISGHRSVSWYQQTPGQGLQFLFEYFSETQRNKGNFPGRFSGRQFSNSRSEMNVSTLELGDSALYLCASSWGTGRVNTEAFFGQGTRLTVV.